A single sample is the source of the 9 T cell receptor beta chains below, sequenced in a study of T cell responses to AZD1222 COVID-19 vaccine. Profiled with immunoSEQ multiplex PCR; TCRdb holds only in-frame clones, not every one. The repertoire includes 150,000 or so clones, over 90% of them detected once, and around 3.3% sits in the top ten. The material was peripheral blood, obtained 28 days after the second AZD1222 dose. All receptors come from an adult who received the AZD1222 COVID-19 vaccine.

The genes are TRBV5-4 and TRBJ2-7, with unresolved D. V was cut by 0 bases and J by 4 bases, with 11 bases left in between. The germline V gene encodes CDR1 SGHNT and CDR2 YYREEE (reference sequence). The length of the CDR3 is 14 residues. Here the CDR3 reads CASSLVGSDYEQYF. The CDR3 nucleotides are TGTGCCAGCAGCTTGGTGGGGTCCGATTACGAGCAGTACTTC.

The rearrangement joins TRBV11-3 to TRBJ2-3; a weak D match, TRBD2 (5 bases). Per the germline V gene, CDR1 is SGHNT and CDR2 is YENEEA. This CDR3 region has 14 residues. V lost 4 bases and J 4 bases, leaving 12 bases between the germline ends. The CDR3 is CASSSTSWADTQYF. CDR3 nucleotide sequence: TGTGCCAGCAGCTCAACTAGTTGGGCAGATACGCAGTATTTT.

The rearrangement uses TRBV28 and TRBJ1-1; 8 bases match TRBD1. This CDR3 has 15 amino acids. CDR1 MDHEN and CDR2 SYDVKM come from the germline V gene. V trimming: 8 bases; J trimming: 1 base; junction bases outside the gene matches: 9. The CDR3 DNA reads TGTGCCAGCCTACTCGGACAGGGACGGAACACTGAAGCTTTCTTT. It codes for CASLLGQGRNTEAFF.

The CDR3 nucleotides read TGTGCCAGTAGTACTCGGCCGGGACAGCTAACTATGGGCTACACCTTC. Translated: CASSTRPGQLTMGYTF. The gene calls are TRBV19 and TRBJ1-2, with 7 bases fitting TRBD1. The CDR3 has 16 amino acids. CDR1 and CDR2 (germline): LNHDA, SQIVND (reference sequence). The ends lost 4 bases at V and 8 bases at J; junction bases unmatched: 16.

The V and J genes are TRBV4-1 and TRBJ2-3; no clear D. This CDR3 has 16 residues. With 0 bases removed from V and 1 base from J, the gap between germline ends came to 11 bases. Germline CDR1 reads MGHRA; CDR2 reads YSYEKL. The CDR3 DNA reads as TGCGCCAGCAGCCAAGATGACCGGATTCGCACAGATACGCAGTATTTT. Its translation is CASSQDDRIRTDTQYF.

The gene calls are TRBV28 and TRBJ2-5; no definite D call. The CDR3 runs to 14 residues. V gave up 5 bases and J gave up 2 bases, with 12 bases separating them. Per the germline V gene, CDR1 is MDHEN and CDR2 is SYDVKM. The CDR3 loop reads CASSLGVVQETQYF. The CDR3 nucleotides read TGTGCCAGCAGTCTGGGCGTAGTACAAGAGACCCAGTACTTC.

The V and J genes are TRBV25-1 and TRBJ1-6; D uncertain. Trimming stripped 3 bases from V and 7 bases from J, with 13 bases between. Germline CDR1 and CDR2: MGHDK and SYGVNS. The CDR3 is 15 residues long. CDR3 sequence reads: CASSETRAMNSPLHF. As DNA, the CDR3 is TGTGCCAGCAGTGAGACCCGGGCCATGAATTCACCCCTCCACTTT.

The chain carries TRBV10-3 and TRBJ1-1; D gene unclear. With 2 bases removed from V and 1 base from J, the gap between germline ends came to 11 bases. The germline V gene encodes CDR1 ENHRY and CDR2 SYGVKD. CDR3 length: 15 amino acids. CDR3: CAISEPRSRNTEAFF. CDR3 in DNA: TGTGCCATCAGTGAGCCTCGTTCCCGGAACACTGAAGCTTTCTTT.

The rearrangement links TRBV7-9 to TRBJ2-5, with D unclear. Per the germline V gene, CDR1 is SEHNR and CDR2 is FQNEAQ (reference sequence). V lost 5 bases and J lost 1, with 26 bases in between. The CDR3 length is 19 residues. CDR3 in DNA: TGTGCCAGCAGCCCCTCGCTAGGGTGGGCAGGCCGCCCCCAAGAGACCCAGTACTTC. This sequence encodes CASSPSLGWAGRPQETQYF. Together with reference TRBV7-9 and TRBJ2-5, the CDR3 gives the full variable domain: DTGVSQNPRHKITKRGQNVTFRCDPISEHNRLYWYRQTLGQGPEFLTYFQNEAQLEKSRLLSDRFSAERPKGSFSTLEIQRTEQGDSAMYLCASSPSLGWAGRPQETQYFGPGTRLLVL.